The 27 T cell receptor beta chains in this list originate from one sample, sequenced in a study of T cell changes during pregnancy in multiple sclerosis. This table comes from immunoSEQ multiplex PCR, and its TCRdb copy is limited to in-frame clones, with some not included. The table records fewer than 35,000 clones, approximately 94% of them present only once. The sequenced sample was CD4+ T cells from peripheral blood mononuclear cells, obtained in the second trimester of pregnancy. The receptors stem from a female donor with multiple sclerosis, enrolled in a pregnancy study.

The chain combines TRBV5-8 with TRBJ2-7, with a tentative D call TRBD1 (6 bases). Per germline, CDR1 SGHTS and CDR2 YDEGEE. The CDR3 length is 14 residues. V was shortened by 5 bases and J by 2 bases, with 14 bases between the two germline ends. In nucleotides, the CDR3 is TGTGCCAGCAGATCAAGAAAGGGGGCCTACGAGCAGTACTTC. This sequence encodes CASRSRKGAYEQYF.

Here the CDR3 reads CASSTGGRDTEAFF. Here the CDR3 DNA reads TGTGCCAGCAGTACAGGTGGTAGGGACACTGAAGCTTTCTTT. The V gene is TRBV6-1, the J gene TRBJ1-1; D perhaps matches TRBD1 (5 bases). The CDR3 length is 14 residues. Germline V gene data show CDR1 as MNHNS and CDR2 as SASEGT. Trimming pared 5 bases from V and 3 bases from J, leaving 13 bases between.

V and J are TRBV4-1 and TRBJ2-7; D is perhaps TRBD2 (5 bases). The CDR3 runs to 16 residues. V was pared by 0 bases and J by 0 bases, with 12 bases between. Per the germline V gene, CDR1 is MGHRA and CDR2 is YSYEKL. The CDR3 DNA is TGCGCCAGCAGCCAAGATCGGAGGTCGAGCTCCTACGAGCAGTACTTC. The encoded protein is CASSQDRRSSSYEQYF.

This sequence joins TRBV27 and TRBJ1-3, with TRBD1 as a possible D gene (5 bases). This CDR3 is 17 amino acids long. With 4 bases removed from V and 0 bases from J, the gap between germline ends came to 16 bases. Germline CDR1 MNHEY, CDR2 SMNVEV (reference sequence). This chain's CDR3 is CASSSGEGPHSGNTIYF. As DNA, the CDR3 is TGTGCCAGCAGTTCGGGGGAGGGTCCCCACTCTGGAAACACCATATATTTT.

This clone was picked up a small number of times. J is TRBJ1-2 and V is TRBV5-1, with 7 bases identical to TRBD1. The CDR3 length is 15 residues. Germline assignment: CDR1 SGHRS and CDR2 YFSETQ. V shed 4 bases, J shed 7 bases, and the junction held 13 bases outside the gene matches. CDR3 bases: TGCGCCAGCAGCCCTACGACAGGGATAAACGTTGGCTACACCTTC. It yields the protein CASSPTTGINVGYTF.

This chain connects TRBV5-1 to TRBJ1-3; 10 nucleotides match TRBD1. CDR1 is SGHRS and CDR2 is YFSETQ in the germline V gene. This CDR3 is built from 15 residues. The ends lost 4 bases at V and 2 bases at J; junction bases unmatched: 3. This CDR3 reads CASSLGTGAGNTIYF. The CDR3 nucleotides read TGCGCCAGCAGCCTAGGGACAGGGGCTGGAAACACCATATATTTT.

This rearrangement joins TRBV19 to TRBJ2-2; D might be TRBD2 (7 bases). V dropped 6 bases and J dropped 7 bases, with 15 bases sitting between them. The germline V gene encodes CDR1 LNHDA and CDR2 SQIVND (reference sequence). The CDR3 extends over 14 amino acids. The CDR3 nucleotides read TGTGCCAGTAGACCTCGGGGGGCAAGCGGGGAGCTGTTTTTT. Translated, it gives CASRPRGASGELFF.

The J gene is TRBJ2-1, the V gene TRBV15; 9 bases map to TRBD2. Trimming cost V 5 bases and J 4 bases; bases outside gene matches: 9. The CDR3 is 16 amino acids. Germline CDR1 reads LNHNV; CDR2 reads YYDKDF (reference sequence). The CDR3 nucleotides read TGTGCCACCAGCGGACTCTATAGCGGGAGTTACAATGAGCAGTTCTTC. Its translation is CATSGLYSGSYNEQFF.

This chain connects TRBV6-6 to TRBJ1-2; 7 bases match TRBD1. After removal of 0 bases from V and 6 bases from J, the junction contained 7 bases not matched to a gene. The length of the CDR3 is 15 residues. Looked up from germline, CDR1 is MNHNY and CDR2 is SVGAGI (reference sequence). The CDR3 spells CASSYSSGGRDGYTF. The CDR3 nucleotides read TGTGCCAGCAGTTACTCGTCAGGGGGTAGGGATGGCTACACCTTC.

This chain connects TRBV5-1 to TRBJ2-1; 13 nucleotides align to TRBD2. The CDR3 is 18 residues long. CDR1 is SGHRS and CDR2 is YFSETQ in the germline V gene. V shed 1 base and J 8 bases; nucleotides not matched to a gene: 12. In nucleotides, the CDR3 is TGCGCCAGCAGCTTGTTCCCACTAGCGGGAGGGCCTATCCATGAGCAGTTCTTC. Amino acid sequence: CASSLFPLAGGPIHEQFF.

The table lists this clone with a few counts. The gene calls are TRBV7-2 and TRBJ2-7, with 7 bases lining up with TRBD1. The CDR3 runs to 14 residues. The V and J ends lost 2 bases and 3 bases, in that order; junction bases with no gene match: 4. Germline CDR1 and CDR2: SGHTA and FQGNSA. CDR3 nucleotide sequence: TGTGCCAGCAGCTTAAGGGGGACAGACTACGAGCAGTACTTC. Protein: CASSLRGTDYEQYF.

The chain recombines TRBV6-1 with TRBJ2-2; 7 nucleotides align to TRBD1. This CDR3 spans 15 amino acids. Germline CDR1 reads MNHNS; CDR2 reads SASEGT. The V segment lost 8 bases and the J segment 4 bases; nucleotides outside the gene matches: 10. The CDR3, as DNA: TGTGCCAGCCGAGAGAGACAGGGCCTCACCGGGGAGCTGTTTTTT. As protein: CASRERQGLTGELFF.

This chain links TRBV7-9 with TRBJ2-1; 10 nucleotides align to TRBD1. V trimming: 5 bases; J trimming: 8 bases; junction bases outside the gene matches: 9. The CDR3 loop spans 15 amino acids. Germline-derived CDR1 and CDR2 are SEHNR and FQNEAQ (reference sequence). The CDR3 coding sequence is TGTGCCAGCAGCATCGGGTGGGACAGGGGCCATGAGCAGTTCTTC. Amino acid sequence: CASSIGWDRGHEQFF.

V and J are TRBV19 and TRBJ1-1, with a possible D match to TRBD1 (6 bases). Deletions cut 4 bases from V and 0 bases from J, with 15 bases between. There are 16 residues in the CDR3. Germline lookup yields CDR1 LNHDA and CDR2 SQIVND (reference sequence). The CDR3 here is CASSRGQGPMNTEAFF. The CDR3, as DNA: TGTGCCAGTAGTAGGGGCCAGGGGCCAATGAACACTGAAGCTTTCTTT. The whole variable domain, filled in from reference TRBV19 and TRBJ1-1, reads DGGITQSPKYLFRKEGQNVTLSCEQNLNHDAMYWYRQDPGQGLRLIYYSQIVNDFQKGDIAEGYSVSREKKESFPLTVTSAQKNPTAFYLCASSRGQGPMNTEAFFGQGTRLTVV.

This clone was seen just once. The chain links TRBV7-2 to TRBJ1-2; 7 nucleotides line up with TRBD1. The germline V gene encodes CDR1 SGHTA and CDR2 FQGNSA. This CDR3 has 15 amino acids. V was clipped by 4 bases and J by 3 bases; unmatched bases: 8. This CDR3 reads CASSSLPDRDYGYTF. DNA for the CDR3: TGTGCCAGCAGCTCCCTCCCCGACAGGGACTATGGCTACACCTTC. The full variable domain, its missing parts supplied by reference TRBV7-2 and TRBJ1-2, is GAGVSQSPSNKVTEKGKDVELRCDPISGHTALYWYRQSLGQGLEFLIYFQGNSAPDKSGLPSDRFSAERTGGSVSTLTIQRTQQEDSAVYLCASSSLPDRDYGYTFGSGTRLTVV.

The chain carries TRBV5-4 and TRBJ2-3, with 12 bases fitting TRBD2. This CDR3 comprises 16 residues. Germline CDR1 reads SGHNT; CDR2 reads YYREEE (reference sequence). V lost 3 bases to trimming and J lost 4 bases; unmatched junction nucleotides: 6. Here the CDR3 DNA reads TGTGCCAGCAGCTACGGACTAGCGGGACGGTCAGATACGCAGTATTTT. Its protein product is CASSYGLAGRSDTQYF. The full variable domain, in which reference TRBV5-4 and TRBJ2-3 provide the parts outside the CDR3, is ETGVTQSPTHLIKTRGQQVTLRCSSQSGHNTVSWYQQALGQGPQFIFQYYREEENGRGNFPPRFSGLQFPNYSSELNVNALELDDSALYLCASSYGLAGRSDTQYFGPGTRLTVL.

The genes are TRBV19 and TRBJ2-7; 12 bases agree with TRBD2. The length of the CDR3 is 17 residues. Germline assignment: CDR1 LNHDA and CDR2 SQIVND (reference sequence). The V and J ends lost 1 base and 3 bases, in that order; junction bases with no gene match: 7. CDR3 protein: CASSIAYLAGGLYEQYF. The CDR3 DNA sequence: TGTGCCAGTAGTATAGCGTACCTAGCGGGAGGGCTCTACGAGCAGTACTTC.

Here the CDR3 reads CAWSVPGQRRYGYTF. The CDR3 DNA follows: TGTGCCTGGAGTGTCCCGGGACAGAGACGATATGGCTACACCTTC. The J gene is TRBJ1-2, the V gene TRBV30; TRBD1 aligns across 7 bases. The ends lost 0 bases at V and 5 bases at J; junction bases unmatched: 9. This CDR3 has 15 amino acids. Looked up from germline, CDR1 is GTSNPN and CDR2 is SVGIG (reference sequence).

The rearrangement links TRBV2 to TRBJ2-4; possibly TRBD1 for D (6 bases). In germline, CDR1 is SNHLY, CDR2 FYNNEI. The CDR3 has 15 amino acids. With 7 bases removed from V and 3 bases from J, the gap between germline ends came to 16 bases. CDR3 sequence: CASNFGQLGKNIQYF. CDR3 DNA: TGTGCCAGCAACTTCGGACAGCTAGGCAAAAACATTCAGTACTTC.

The V and J genes are TRBV4-1 and TRBJ2-3; 15 bases map to TRBD2. Losses at the gene ends were 5 bases for V and 0 bases for J; bases not matched to a gene: 12. This CDR3 contains 20 residues. Germline V gene sequence: CDR1 MGHRA, CDR2 YSYEKL. The CDR3 sequence is CASSFDLGLAGGSSTDTQYF. The CDR3 nucleotides are TGCGCCAGCAGCTTCGATCTGGGACTAGCGGGAGGTTCTAGCACAGATACGCAGTATTTT.

V usage is TRBV6-1 and J usage is TRBJ2-5, with 10 bases fitting TRBD2. Per the germline V gene, CDR1 is MNHNS and CDR2 is SASEGT. The CDR3 spans 15 residues. The junction had 7 bases not matched to a gene; V was cut back by 4 bases and J by 5 bases. The CDR3 region is CASSALAGVPETQYF. For the CDR3, the DNA is TGTGCCAGCAGTGCTCTAGCGGGAGTGCCCGAGACCCAGTACTTC.

This rearrangement joins TRBV5-1 to TRBJ1-3; no reliable D call. This CDR3 comprises 14 residues. V lost 0 bases and J 4 bases, leaving 8 bases between the germline ends. Germline V gene data show CDR1 as SGHRS and CDR2 as YFSETQ. CDR3 protein: CASSLAGVGNTIYF. The CDR3 DNA reads as TGCGCCAGCAGCTTGGCCGGGGTGGGAAACACCATATATTTT.

This chain joins TRBV27 and TRBJ1-5; D not certain. Germline assignment: CDR1 MNHEY and CDR2 SMNVEV (reference sequence). Trimming left V 10 bases short and J 3 bases short, with 28 bases between. The length of the CDR3 is 18 residues. CDR3 nucleotides: TGTGCCACCAAACTCAGGTCCGGGAGGTCAGAAACCAATCAGCCCCAGCATTTT. Its protein is CATKLRSGRSETNQPQHF.

This sequence joins TRBV4-2 and TRBJ1-2; D uncertain. The V gene's germline CDR1 is LGHNA and CDR2 YNFKEQ. CDR3 length equals 18 residues. Between the trimmed V and J ends, which lost 0 bases and 6 bases, there was a span of 23 bases. CDR3 sequence reads: CASSQDSIPQIIGDGYTF. The CDR3 nucleotides read TGTGCCAGCAGCCAAGATTCGATTCCCCAGATTATCGGGGATGGCTACACCTTC.

The table lists this clone with a few counts. The rearrangement joins TRBV19 to TRBJ2-7; 11 bases are shared with TRBD1. Trimming cost V 5 bases and J 3 bases; bases outside gene matches: 6. The CDR3 extends over 15 amino acids. Per the germline V gene, CDR1 is LNHDA and CDR2 is SQIVND (reference sequence). The CDR3 here is CASSRPGTGGYEQYF. The CDR3 DNA sequence: TGTGCCAGTAGTCGACCCGGGACAGGGGGCTACGAGCAGTACTTC.

The chain employs TRBV19 and TRBJ2-2, with 8 bases matching TRBD2. CDR3 length: 14 residues. CDR1 LNHDA and CDR2 SQIVND come from the germline V gene (reference sequence). The junction had 0 bases not matched to a gene; V was cut back by 6 bases and J by 0 bases. The CDR3 region has the DNA TGTGCCAGTAGAGCGGGAGCGAACACCGGGGAGCTGTTTTTT. Translation: CASRAGANTGELFF.

This chain uses TRBV6-1 with TRBJ2-1; the D gene is possibly TRBD2 (6 bases). Germline CDR1 is MNHNS and CDR2 is SASEGT. Trimming took 6 bases from V and 4 from J, leaving 16 bases between them. The CDR3 extends over 15 amino acids. The CDR3 DNA is TGTGCCAGCAGCGTCTCCCCGGGGGTTTACAATGAGCAGTTCTTC. Protein sequence: CASSVSPGVYNEQFF.